This is a list of T cell receptor beta chains from one sample in a study of T-cell memory formation after mild COVID-19. TCRdb fed the 5' RACE reads into MiXCR, producing one record per CDR3 protein. The table records under 250,000 distinct CDR3 sequences, 15% of them present only once. Sequencing used PBMCs or a T cell subset sorted from them (not recorded which). The receptors derive from an adult woman who had mild COVID-19 (a few samples of this study predate the infection). Cell type and time point are not known. Both conserved end residues are part of each CDR3. Fields, in order: J gene, V gene, D gene, clone size, CDR3 DNA, CDR3 protein. The D gene is left open where the match is weak. Clone size is stated in some rows and not others, as once, few, many or a class when expanded.

TRBJ2-1 TRBV18 TRBD2 - TGTGCCAGCTCACCTAGGCTAGCGGGGGGCCTTGAGCAGTTCTTC CASSPRLAGGLEQFF
TRBJ2-1 TRBV4-1 - - TGCGCCAGCAGCCAAGATCGACGTAGAAGCTCCTACAATGAGCAGTTCTTC CASSQDRRRSSYNEQFF
TRBJ2-1 TRBV2 - few TGTGCCAGCAGATTCCAGGGTTCGAGGGAGTTCTTC CASRFQGSREFF
TRBJ1-1 TRBV15 TRBD1 few TGTGCCACCAGCAGACGCACAGGGGGCACTGAAGCTTTCTTT CATSRRTGGTEAFF
TRBJ2-1 TRBV4-2 - many TGTGCCAGCAGCCAAGCCTCCCGTTACAATGAGCAGTTCTTC CASSQASRYNEQFF
TRBJ1-5 TRBV6-2/TRBV6-3 TRBD1 few TGTGCCGCCCAGCGGGACAGTAATCAGCCCCAGCATTTT CAAQRDSNQPQHF
TRBJ2-5 TRBV5-4 TRBD1 few TGTGCCAGCAGCATTGACAGGGGGCGGGAGACCCAGTACTTC CASSIDRGRETQYF
TRBJ2-5 TRBV5-1 - few TGCGCCAGCAGCAAGGAGGAGACCCAGTACTTC CASSKEETQYF
TRBJ2-7 TRBV25-1 - - TGTGCCAGCAGTGAAAGCGGGTACAGCTCCTACGAGCAGTACTTC CASSESGYSSYEQYF
TRBJ2-7 TRBV18 TRBD2 few TGTGCCAGCTCACGACTAGCGGGGAACTACGAGCAGTACTTC CASSRLAGNYEQYF
TRBJ2-7 TRBV6-5 - - TGTGCCAGCAGCTCGACAAGGGTCTACGAGCAGTACTTC CASSSTRVYEQYF
TRBJ2-5 TRBV6-5 - - TGTGCCAGCAGTCCCCCGGCCCTCCAAGAGACCCAGTACTTC CASSPPALQETQYF
TRBJ2-1 TRBV24-1 TRBD2 - TGTGCCACCAGTGATTCCCTAGCGGGAGGGTCCTACAATGAGCAGTTCTTC CATSDSLAGGSYNEQFF
TRBJ1-5 TRBV7-2 - many TGTGCCAGCAGCTTCGGGGGCAATCAGCCCCAGCATTTT CASSFGGNQPQHF
TRBJ1-4 TRBV16 - - TGTGCCAGCAGCGACGGGCGGAGAGGGGAAAAACTGTTTTTT CASSDGRRGEKLFF
TRBJ1-1 TRBV18 - few TGTGCCAGCTCATCCACCCAGGTCCGGGTTACTGAAGCTTTCTTT CASSSTQVRVTEAFF
TRBJ2-2 TRBV7-2 TRBD2 - TGTGCCAGCAGCCCAGGACTAGCGAGCACCGGGGAGCTGTTTTTT CASSPGLASTGELFF
TRBJ1-5 TRBV30 - - TGTGCCTGGAGTGTAGACAGTAATAGCAATCAGCCCCAGCATTTT CAWSVDSNSNQPQHF
TRBJ2-3 TRBV6-4 TRBD2 - TGTGCCAGCAAAGCGACTAGCGGCACAGATACGCAGTATTTT CASKATSGTDTQYF
TRBJ2-2 TRBV11-2 - few TGTGCCAGCAGGGCGACTGGGCTTAGGGCCGGGGAGCTGTTTTTT CASRATGLRAGELFF
TRBJ2-2 TRBV24-1 - - TGTGCCACCCGGGGCGAGTCGAACACCGGGGAGCTGTTTTTT CATRGESNTGELFF
TRBJ1-2 TRBV5-1 - few TGCGCCAGCAGCTTGTACGAGGGTGGCTATGGCTACACCTTC CASSLYEGGYGYTF
TRBJ2-2 TRBV7-2 - - TGTGCCAGCGGGCAGGAGTTCGGGGAGCTGTTTTTT CASGQEFGELFF
TRBJ2-5 TRBV20-1 - many TGCAGTGCCGACCTGGAGCTAGCCGTCTCGGAGACCCAGTACTTC CSADLELAVSETQYF
TRBJ2-1 TRBV7-8 - - TGTGCCAGCAGCCCGGACTTTCGTTGGCCGTTCTTC CASSPDFRWPFF
TRBJ2-3 TRBV11-2 - - TGTGCCAGCAGCTTAGTCATAGATACGCAGTATTTT CASSLVIDTQYF
TRBJ2-5 TRBV7-2 - - TGTGCCAGCACCCCGACCCGATGGACAACATACCAAGAGACCCAGTACTTC CASTPTRWTTYQETQYF
TRBJ2-7 TRBV12-3/TRBV12-4 TRBD1 few TGTGCCAGCAGCCCTCGACAGGGATACGAGCAGTACTTC CASSPRQGYEQYF
TRBJ2-2 TRBV12-3/TRBV12-4 TRBD2 many TGTGCCAGCAGTTTGCGGGCGGGGGGAGTCACCGGGGAGCTGTTTTTT CASSLRAGGVTGELFF
TRBJ2-1 TRBV5-1 - - TGCGCCAGCAGCTTGGCGCAGGGGATCTACAATGAGCAGTTCTTC CASSLAQGIYNEQFF
TRBJ2-1 TRBV9 TRBD2 - TGTGCCAGCAGCGTGGTTAGCGGGAGGGCCGGTGAGCAGTTCTTC CASSVVSGRAGEQFF
TRBJ2-5 TRBV18 - - TGTGCCAGCTCACTTTCCAGGGGTGGCGAGACCCAGTACTTC CASSLSRGGETQYF
TRBJ2-3 TRBV15 - many TGTGCCACCAGCAGAGAGACCCAGCTAGCTGCGGCAGATACGCAGTATTTT CATSRETQLAAADTQYF
TRBJ2-1 TRBV24-1 - few TGTGCCACCAGCCGACTAGGCAATGAGCAGTTCTTC CATSRLGNEQFF
TRBJ2-3 TRBV7-8 TRBD2 - TGTGCCAGCAGCTTAGTGCCTAGCGGGGAAAGCACAGATACGCAGTATTTT CASSLVPSGESTDTQYF
TRBJ2-2 TRBV27 - few TGTGCCAGCAGCTTACTAGACGGGGAGCTGTTTTTT CASSLLDGELFF
TRBJ2-2 TRBV28 - few TGTGCCAGCAGTTTCAGGGCTCCCGGGGAGCTGTTTTTT CASSFRAPGELFF
TRBJ1-2 TRBV12-3/TRBV12-4 - - TGTGCCAGCAGTTTAGCTGTCGTCTATGGCTACACCTTC CASSLAVVYGYTF
TRBJ2-7 TRBV19 TRBD2 few TGTGCCAGTAGAACTAGCGGGAGTTCAGGCGAGCAGTACTTC CASRTSGSSGEQYF
TRBJ2-3 TRBV18 - - TGTGCCAGCTCACCAGTAGGGACAGATACGCAGTATTTT CASSPVGTDTQYF
TRBJ1-1 TRBV5-1 - few TGCGCCAGCAGCTTGGAGGGCAGGGGAGACACTGAAGCTTTCTTT CASSLEGRGDTEAFF
TRBJ1-6 TRBV12-3/TRBV12-4 TRBD1 few TGTGCCAGCAGTGCCAGGACAGGGGAGGGTAATTCACCCCTCCACTTT CASSARTGEGNSPLHF
TRBJ2-7 TRBV7-6 TRBD2 - TGTGCCAGCCGGGAGGGGATCCTAGCAACCTACGAGCAGTACTTC CASREGILATYEQYF
TRBJ2-5 TRBV5-1 TRBD2 many TGCGCCAGCAGCCGTGGACTAGCGGGGGAGAAAAGGCGGGAGACCCAGTACTTC CASSRGLAGEKRRETQYF
TRBJ1-1 TRBV19 - - TGTGCCAGTAGTAAGGTTGATGCGGGGACGGCTTTCTTT CASSKVDAGTAFF
TRBJ2-3 TRBV5-1 TRBD2 few TGCGCCAGCAGCTTTAGTTCGCGGGGGGCGTTCGCAGATACGCAGTATTTT CASSFSSRGAFADTQYF
TRBJ1-2 TRBV12-3/TRBV12-4 - few TGTGCCAGCAGTCGGGCAGGAGGAATCGGTGGCTACACCTTC CASSRAGGIGGYTF
TRBJ1-5 TRBV7-6 - - TGTGCCAGCAGCCAAAGTGGGGGGTCTCAGCCCCAGCATTTT CASSQSGGSQPQHF
TRBJ1-2 TRBV11-3 - few TGTGCCAGCAGCTCCAGAACAGGGTCTAACTATGGCTACACCTTC CASSSRTGSNYGYTF
TRBJ1-1 TRBV12-3/TRBV12-4 - few TGTGCCAGCAGTCTACGACAGGAACAGAACACTGAAGCTTTCTTT CASSLRQEQNTEAFF
TRBJ1-1 TRBV4-1 TRBD1 - TGCGCCAGCAGCCAACCCAGGCGGACAGGGGGGAACACTGAAGCTTTCTTT CASSQPRRTGGNTEAFF
TRBJ2-4 TRBV24-1 - - TGTGCCACCAGTGACCGGACTGGATTTGGAATTCAGTACTTC CATSDRTGFGIQYF